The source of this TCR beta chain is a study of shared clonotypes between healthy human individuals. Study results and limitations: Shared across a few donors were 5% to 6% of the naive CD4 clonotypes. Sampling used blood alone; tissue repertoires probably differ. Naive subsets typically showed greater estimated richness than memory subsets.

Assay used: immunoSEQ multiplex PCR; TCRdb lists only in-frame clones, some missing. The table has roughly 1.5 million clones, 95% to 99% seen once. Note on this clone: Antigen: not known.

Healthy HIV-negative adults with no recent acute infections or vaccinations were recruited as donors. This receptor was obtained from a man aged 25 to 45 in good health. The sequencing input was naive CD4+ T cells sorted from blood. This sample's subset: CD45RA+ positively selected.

The CDR3 sequence: CASSQDGFGTVANYGYTF. CDR3 sequence (DNA): TGCGCCAGCAGCCAAGATGGGTTCGGGACAGTCGCTAACTATGGCTACACCTTC. V gene TRBV4-1 combines with J gene TRBJ1-2; 7 nucleotides line up with TRBD1. Germline CDR1 reads MGHRA; CDR2 reads YSYEKL. This CDR3 has 18 amino acids. The V segment lost 0 bases and the J segment 0 bases; nucleotides outside the gene matches: 10.